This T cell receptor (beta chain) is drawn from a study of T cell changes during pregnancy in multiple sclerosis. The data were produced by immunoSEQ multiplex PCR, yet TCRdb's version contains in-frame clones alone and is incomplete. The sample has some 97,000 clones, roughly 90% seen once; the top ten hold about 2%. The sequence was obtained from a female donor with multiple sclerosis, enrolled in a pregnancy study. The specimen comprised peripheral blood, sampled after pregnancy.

CDR3 bases: TGTGCCAGCAGCCCCCAGGGAGGGAGTCAGCCCCAGCATTTT. Protein sequence: CASSPQGGSQPQHF. The rearrangement uses TRBV7-9 and TRBJ1-5; possibly TRBD1 for D (5 bases). Trimming stripped 5 bases from V and 6 bases from J, with 14 bases between. The CDR3 totals 14 residues. Germline V gene lookup returns CDR1 SEHNR and CDR2 FQNEAQ (reference sequence).